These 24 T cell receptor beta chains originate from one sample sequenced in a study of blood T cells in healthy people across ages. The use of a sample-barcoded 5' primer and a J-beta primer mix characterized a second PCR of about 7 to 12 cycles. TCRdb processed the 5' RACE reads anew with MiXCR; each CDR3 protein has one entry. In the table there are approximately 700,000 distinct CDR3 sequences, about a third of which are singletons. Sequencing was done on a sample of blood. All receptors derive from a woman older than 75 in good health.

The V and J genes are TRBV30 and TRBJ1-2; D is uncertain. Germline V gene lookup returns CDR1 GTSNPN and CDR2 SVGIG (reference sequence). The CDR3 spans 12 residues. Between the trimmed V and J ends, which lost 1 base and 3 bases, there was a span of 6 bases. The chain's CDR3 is CAWSELDYGYTF. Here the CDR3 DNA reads TGTGCCTGGAGTGAACTGGACTATGGCTACACCTTC.

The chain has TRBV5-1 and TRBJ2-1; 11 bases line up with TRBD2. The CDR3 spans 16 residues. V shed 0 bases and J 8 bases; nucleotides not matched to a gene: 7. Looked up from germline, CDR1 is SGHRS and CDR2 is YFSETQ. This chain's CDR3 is CASSLVTSGDLDEQFF. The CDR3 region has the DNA TGCGCCAGCAGCTTGGTGACTAGCGGGGATTTAGATGAGCAGTTCTTC.

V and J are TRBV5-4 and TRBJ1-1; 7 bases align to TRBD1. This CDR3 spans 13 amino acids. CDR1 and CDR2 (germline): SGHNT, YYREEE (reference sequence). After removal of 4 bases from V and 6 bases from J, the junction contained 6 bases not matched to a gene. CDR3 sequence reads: CASSPDRVAEAFF. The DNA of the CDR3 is TGTGCCAGCAGCCCAGACAGGGTCGCTGAAGCTTTCTTT.

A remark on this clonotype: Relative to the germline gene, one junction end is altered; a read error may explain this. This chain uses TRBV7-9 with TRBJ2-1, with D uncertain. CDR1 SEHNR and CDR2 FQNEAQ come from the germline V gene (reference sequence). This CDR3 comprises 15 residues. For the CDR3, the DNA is TGTGCCAGCAGCTTAGGCACCAGCTCCTACAATGAGCAGTCCTTC. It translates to CASSLGTSSYNEQSF.

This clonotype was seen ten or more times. CDR3 DNA: TGCGCCAGCAGGACCGACGGGGGGACCTACAATGAGCAGTTCTTC. Its translation: CASRTDGGTYNEQFF. The chain combines TRBV5-1 with TRBJ2-1, with 7 bases aligning to TRBD2. CDR3 size: 15 residues. CDR1 is SGHRS, CDR2 YFSETQ, per germline. V lost 5 bases, J lost 2 bases, and 7 bases stayed unmatched.

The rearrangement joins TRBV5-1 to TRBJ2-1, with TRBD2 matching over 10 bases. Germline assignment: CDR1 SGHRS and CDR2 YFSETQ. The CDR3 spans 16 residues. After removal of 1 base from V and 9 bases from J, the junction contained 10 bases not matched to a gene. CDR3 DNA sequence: TGCGCCAGCAGCTTGAACCCTACCGGGACTAGCGCTGAGCAGTTCTTC. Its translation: CASSLNPTGTSAEQFF.

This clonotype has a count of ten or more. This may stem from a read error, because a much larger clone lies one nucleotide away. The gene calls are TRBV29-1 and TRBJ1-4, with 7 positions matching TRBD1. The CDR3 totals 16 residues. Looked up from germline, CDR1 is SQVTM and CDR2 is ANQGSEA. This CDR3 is CSVEDPLAGGREKRFF. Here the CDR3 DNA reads TGCAGCGTTGAAGATCCACTAGCAGGGGGGCGAGAAAAACGGTTTTTT. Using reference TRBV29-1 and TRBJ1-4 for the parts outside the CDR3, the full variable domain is SAVISQKPSRDICQRGTSLTIQCQVDSQVTMMFWYRQQPGQSLTLIATANQGSEATYESGFVIDKFPISRPNLTFSTLTVSNMSPEDSSIYLCSVEDPLAGGREKRFFGSGTQLSVL.

CDR3 DNA sequence: TGTGCCAGCAGAGATCCTCTAGGGGTGAGGGGGCACAATGAGCAGTACTTC. Encoded protein: CASRDPLGVRGHNEQYF. The chain couples TRBV2 to TRBJ2-5; 7 bases are shared with TRBD1. Germline assignment: CDR1 SNHLY and CDR2 FYNNEI. The junction had 24 bases not matched to a gene; V was cut back by 6 bases and J by 11 bases. CDR3 length: 17 residues.

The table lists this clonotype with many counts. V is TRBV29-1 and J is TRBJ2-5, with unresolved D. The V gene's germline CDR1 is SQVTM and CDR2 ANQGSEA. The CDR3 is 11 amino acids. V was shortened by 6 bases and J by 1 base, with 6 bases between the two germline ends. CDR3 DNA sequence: TGCAGCGTCGGCGTCCAAGAGACCCAGTACTTC. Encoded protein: CSVGVQETQYF. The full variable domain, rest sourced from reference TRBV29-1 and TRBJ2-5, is SAVISQKPSRDICQRGTSLTIQCQVDSQVTMMFWYRQQPGQSLTLIATANQGSEATYESGFVIDKFPISRPNLTFSTLTVSNMSPEDSSIYLCSVGVQETQYFGPGTRLLVL.

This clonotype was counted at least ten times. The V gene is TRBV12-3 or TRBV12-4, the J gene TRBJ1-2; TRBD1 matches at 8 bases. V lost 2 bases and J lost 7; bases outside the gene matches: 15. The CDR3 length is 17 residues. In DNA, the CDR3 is TGTGCCAGCAGTTTATCGGGGACAGGCGGATTAACGGGTGGCTACACCTTC. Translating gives CASSLSGTGGLTGGYTF.

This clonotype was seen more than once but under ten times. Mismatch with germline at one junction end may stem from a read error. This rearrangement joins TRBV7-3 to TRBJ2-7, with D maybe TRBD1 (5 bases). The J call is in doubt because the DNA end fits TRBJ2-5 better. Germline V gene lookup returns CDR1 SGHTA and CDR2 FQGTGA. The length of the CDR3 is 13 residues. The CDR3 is CAGSFLGEETQYF. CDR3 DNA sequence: TGTGCCGGCAGCTTTCTAGGGGAAGAGACCCAGTACTTC.

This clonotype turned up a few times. CDR3 loop: CASSLQGSNTGELFF. The DNA of the CDR3 is TGTGCCAGCAGCTTACAGGGGTCGAACACCGGGGAGCTGTTTTTT. The chain links TRBV7-9 to TRBJ2-2; TRBD1 might be the D (6 bases). This CDR3 has 15 amino acids. CDR1 is SEHNR and CDR2 is FQNEAQ in the germline V gene (reference sequence). Trimming removed 2 bases at V and 0 bases at J, with 7 bases between.

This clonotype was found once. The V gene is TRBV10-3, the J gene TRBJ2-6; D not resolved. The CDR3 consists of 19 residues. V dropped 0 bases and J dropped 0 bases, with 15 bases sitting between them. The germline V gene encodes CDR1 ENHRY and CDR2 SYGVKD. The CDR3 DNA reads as TGTGCCATCAGTGAGTCGTATGGCCAGCTCCGCTCTGGGGCCAACGTCCTGACTTTC. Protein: CAISESYGQLRSGANVLTF.

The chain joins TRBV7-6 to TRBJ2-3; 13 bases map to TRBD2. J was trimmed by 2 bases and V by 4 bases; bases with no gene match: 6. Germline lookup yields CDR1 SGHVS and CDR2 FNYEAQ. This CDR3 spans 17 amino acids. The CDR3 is CASSSRTSGGFTDTQYF. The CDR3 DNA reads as TGTGCCAGCAGCTCGCGGACTAGCGGGGGCTTCACAGATACGCAGTATTTT.

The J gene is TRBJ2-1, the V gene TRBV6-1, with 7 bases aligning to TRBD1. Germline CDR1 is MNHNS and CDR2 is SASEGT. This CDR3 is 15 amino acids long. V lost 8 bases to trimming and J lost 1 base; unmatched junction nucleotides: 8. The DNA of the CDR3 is TGTGCCAGCCGGAGGCCGGGACAGTCCTACAATGAGCAGTTCTTC. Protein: CASRRPGQSYNEQFF.

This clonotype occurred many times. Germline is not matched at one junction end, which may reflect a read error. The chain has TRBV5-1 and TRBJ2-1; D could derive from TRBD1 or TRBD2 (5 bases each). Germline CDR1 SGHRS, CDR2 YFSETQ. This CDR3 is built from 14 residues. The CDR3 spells CASSLGDSYNEQFF. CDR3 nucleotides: TGTGCCAGCAGCTTGGGGGACTCCTACAATGAGCAGTTCTTC.

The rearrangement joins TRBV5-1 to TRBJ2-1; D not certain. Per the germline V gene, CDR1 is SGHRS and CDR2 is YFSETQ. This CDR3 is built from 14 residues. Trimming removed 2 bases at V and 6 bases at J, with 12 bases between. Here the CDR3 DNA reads TGCGCCAGCAGCTTTACGTTTGGTAGCAATGAGCAGTTCTTC. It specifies CASSFTFGSNEQFF. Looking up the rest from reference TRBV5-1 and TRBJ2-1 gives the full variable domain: KAGVTQTPRYLIKTRGQQVTLSCSPISGHRSVSWYQQTPGQGLQFLFEYFSETQRNKGNFPGRFSGRQFSNSRSEMNVSTLELGDSALYLCASSFTFGSNEQFFGPGTRLTVL.

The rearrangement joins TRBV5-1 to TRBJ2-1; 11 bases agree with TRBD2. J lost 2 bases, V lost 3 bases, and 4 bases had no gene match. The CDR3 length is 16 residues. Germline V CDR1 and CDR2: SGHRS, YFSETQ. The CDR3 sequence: CASSSVAGGPYNEQFF. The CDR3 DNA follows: TGCGCCAGCAGCTCGGTAGCGGGGGGGCCCTACAATGAGCAGTTCTTC.

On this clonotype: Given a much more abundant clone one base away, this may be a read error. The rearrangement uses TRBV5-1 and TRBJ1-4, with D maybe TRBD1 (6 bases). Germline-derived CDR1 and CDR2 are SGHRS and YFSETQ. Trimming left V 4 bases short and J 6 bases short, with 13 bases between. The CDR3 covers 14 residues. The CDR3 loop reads CASSLHRADEKLFF. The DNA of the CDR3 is TGCGCCAGCAGCCTCCACAGGGCTGATGAAAAACTGTTTTTT.

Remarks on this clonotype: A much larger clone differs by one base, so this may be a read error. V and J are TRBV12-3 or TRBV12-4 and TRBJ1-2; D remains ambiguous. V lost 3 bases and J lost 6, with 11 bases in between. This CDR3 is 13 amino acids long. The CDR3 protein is CASSLVLNHGYTF. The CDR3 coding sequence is TGTGCCAGCAGTTTGGTCCTAAACCATGGCTACACCTTC.

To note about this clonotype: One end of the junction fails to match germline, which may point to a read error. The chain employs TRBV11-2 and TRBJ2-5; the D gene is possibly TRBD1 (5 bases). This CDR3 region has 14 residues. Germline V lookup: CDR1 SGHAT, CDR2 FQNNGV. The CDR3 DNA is TGTGCCTGCAGCTTGAGCCAGGGTCGAGAGACCCAGTACTTC. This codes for CACSLSQGRETQYF.

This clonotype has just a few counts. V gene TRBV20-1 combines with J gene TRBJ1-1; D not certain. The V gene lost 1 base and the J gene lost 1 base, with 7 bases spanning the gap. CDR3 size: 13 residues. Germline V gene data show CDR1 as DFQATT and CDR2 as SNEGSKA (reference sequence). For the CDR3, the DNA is TGCAGTGCTAGAGTTAAGGGGAACACTGAAGCTTTCTTT. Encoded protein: CSARVKGNTEAFF.

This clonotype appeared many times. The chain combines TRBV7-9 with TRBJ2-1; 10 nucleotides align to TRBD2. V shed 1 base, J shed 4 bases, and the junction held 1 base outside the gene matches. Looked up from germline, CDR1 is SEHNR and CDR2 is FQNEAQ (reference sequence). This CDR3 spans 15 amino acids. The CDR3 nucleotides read TGTGCCAGCAGCTTAGAACTAGCGGGGTACAATGAGCAGTTCTTC. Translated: CASSLELAGYNEQFF.

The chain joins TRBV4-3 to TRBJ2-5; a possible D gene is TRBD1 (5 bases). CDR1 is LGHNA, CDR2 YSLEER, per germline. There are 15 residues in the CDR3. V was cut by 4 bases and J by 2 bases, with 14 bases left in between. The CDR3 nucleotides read TGCGCCAGCAGCCTGGGCTTGGGGCCACAAGAGACCCAGTACTTC. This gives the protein CASSLGLGPQETQYF.